The clone carrying this TCR beta chain was seen only a few times. The data were taken from a study of blood T cells in healthy people across ages. For the study at large: Every two T cells gave about one barcoded beta molecule via template switching.

With a J-beta primer mix and a sample-barcoded 5' primer, a second PCR ran about 7 to 12 cycles. Template switching added a 12-random-nucleotide identifier to every cDNA molecule. TCRdb called the 5' RACE reads again in MiXCR, with one record for every CDR3 protein. The sample has approximately 690,000 distinct CDR3 sequences, 40% to 45% seen once. The length of the CDR3 is 18 residues. CDR1 is MNHEY and CDR2 is SVGAGI in the germline V gene. V was clipped by 4 bases and J by 6 bases; unmatched bases: 16. Isolation per sample recovered at least 6.5 million PBMCs. This clonotype was obtained from a man older than 75 in good health. The sample was blood. The chain carries TRBV6-5 and TRBJ1-5; 9 bases match TRBD1. As DNA, the CDR3 is TGTGCCAGCAGTTCTGCATTATTCGGACAGGGGAGAGGTCAGCCCCAGCATTTT. It is translated as CASSSALFGQGRGQPQHF.